This paragraph reports one T cell receptor (beta chain). Its target is unknown. During the collection period, no donor immune events like infections were recorded. These data belong to a study of identifying expanded T cells in peripheral blood. The CDR3 runs 13 residues. The V gene's germline CDR1 is SGHNT and CDR2 YYREEE (reference sequence). V lost 0 bases to trimming and J lost 6 bases, with 10 bases between them. Method: immunoSEQ multiplex PCR; TCRdb's copy keeps in-frame clones and lacks some. The data contain over 65,000 clones, 70% to 90% of them singletons. General study results and limits: Technical replicates showed 0.9 to 1.5 changed clones; two weeks around 15; four weeks 19.

The chain joins TRBV5-4 to TRBJ2-7; D possibly uses TRBD1 or TRBD2 (5 bases each). Sequencing was done on a sample of blood. The sequence was obtained from a person aged 18 to 75 in good health. The CDR3 loop is CASSLDTGLEQYF. As DNA, the CDR3 is TGTGCCAGCAGCTTGGATACGGGGCTCGAGCAGTACTTC. The full variable domain, with the rest looked up from reference TRBV5-4 and TRBJ2-7, is ETGVTQSPTHLIKTRGQQVTLRCSSQSGHNTVSWYQQALGQGPQFIFQYYREEENGRGNFPPRFSGLQFPNYSSELNVNALELDDSALYLCASSLDTGLEQYFGPGTRLTVT.